Listed below are T cell receptor beta chains from one sample, sequenced in a study of shared clonotypes between healthy human individuals. Clones were read by immunoSEQ multiplex PCR, and TCRdb kept only the in-frame ones, dropping some. The table has some 510,000 clones, 75% to 85% seen once. Input material: PBMCs. These receptors all stem from a middle-aged woman in good health. Some clones in this sample may be carry-over from other donors' samples. The conserved cysteine and the conserved F or W are not part of the CDR3 here. A D gene is named only where the DNA matches it firmly.

v_call: TRBV28; d_call: .; j_call: TRBJ1-3; cdr3_aa: ASSFGMAGNTIY
v_call: TRBV5-4; d_call: TRBD2; j_call: TRBJ2-1; cdr3_aa: ASSLDGGTSGYNEQF
v_call: TRBV28; d_call: .; j_call: TRBJ2-3; cdr3_aa: ASSSGRGGITDTQY
v_call: TRBV11-2; d_call: .; j_call: TRBJ1-4; cdr3_aa: ASSSSRVDEKLF
v_call: TRBV19; d_call: .; j_call: TRBJ1-4; cdr3_aa: ASTGRPLLRDEKLF
v_call: TRBV10-3; d_call: TRBD1; j_call: TRBJ1-1; cdr3_aa: AISEPGTDRNTEAF
v_call: TRBV5-5; d_call: .; j_call: TRBJ1-1; cdr3_aa: ASSFTVNTEAF
v_call: TRBV10-3; d_call: .; j_call: TRBJ1-1; cdr3_aa: AISDGTPDLAEAF
v_call: TRBV2; d_call: TRBD2; j_call: TRBJ2-1; cdr3_aa: ASSERDYDYNEQF
v_call: TRBV5-4; d_call: .; j_call: TRBJ2-1; cdr3_aa: ASSSVGGAYNEQF
v_call: TRBV21-1; d_call: .; j_call: TRBJ2-2; cdr3_aa: ASTRLALNTGELF
v_call: TRBV7-7; d_call: .; j_call: TRBJ2-2; cdr3_aa: ASSLQGTGELF
v_call: TRBV7-9; d_call: TRBD1; j_call: TRBJ2-1; cdr3_aa: ASSRPGTANNEQF
v_call: TRBV6-1; d_call: TRBD2; j_call: TRBJ2-1; cdr3_aa: ASSDSLWTSGTGEQF
v_call: TRBV28; d_call: .; j_call: TRBJ2-7; cdr3_aa: ASIGNREDEQY
v_call: TRBV18; d_call: TRBD2; j_call: TRBJ2-7; cdr3_aa: ASSPKTSGSYEQY
v_call: TRBV7-9; d_call: .; j_call: TRBJ2-1; cdr3_aa: ASSLARSYNEQF
v_call: TRBV30; d_call: .; j_call: TRBJ2-7; cdr3_aa: AWSLRSALLRGRGYEQY
v_call: TRBV6-5; d_call: TRBD2; j_call: TRBJ2-3; cdr3_aa: TSKLTSGTDTQY
v_call: TRBV7-6; d_call: .; j_call: TRBJ2-3; cdr3_aa: ASSLGRSDTQY
v_call: TRBV2; d_call: TRBD2; j_call: TRBJ2-1; cdr3_aa: ASRLGAGSAYNEQF
v_call: TRBV19; d_call: TRBD2; j_call: TRBJ2-2; cdr3_aa: ASSPSGRRAGELF